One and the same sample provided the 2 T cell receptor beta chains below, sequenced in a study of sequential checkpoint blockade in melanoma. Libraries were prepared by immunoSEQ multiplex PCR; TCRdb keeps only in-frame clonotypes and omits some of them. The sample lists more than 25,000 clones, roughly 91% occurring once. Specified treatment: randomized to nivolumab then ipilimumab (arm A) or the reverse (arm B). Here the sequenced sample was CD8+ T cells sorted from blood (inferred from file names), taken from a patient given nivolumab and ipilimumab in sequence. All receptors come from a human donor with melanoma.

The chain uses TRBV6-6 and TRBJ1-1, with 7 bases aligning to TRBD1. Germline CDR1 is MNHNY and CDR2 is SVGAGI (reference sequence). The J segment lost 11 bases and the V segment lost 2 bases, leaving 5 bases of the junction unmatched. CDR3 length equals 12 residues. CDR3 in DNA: TGTGCCAGCAGTTACCCTACAGGGGAGGCTTTCTTT. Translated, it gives CASSYPTGEAFF.

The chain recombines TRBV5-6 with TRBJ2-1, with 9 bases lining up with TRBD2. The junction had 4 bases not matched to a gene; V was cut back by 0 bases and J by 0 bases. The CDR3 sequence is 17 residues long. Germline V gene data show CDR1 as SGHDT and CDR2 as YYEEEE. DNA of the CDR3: TGTGCCAGCAGCTTGGGACTAGCGGAGCGCTCCTACAATGAGCAGTTCTTC. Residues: CASSLGLAERSYNEQFF.